The T cell receptor beta chain described here comes from a study of identical twins (dated by TCRdb to the mid-2010s). Background on the whole study: To test whether fetal clonotypes persist, the study used deep sequencing on TCR alpha and beta repertoires from monozygotic twins, unrelated adults of various ages, and cord blood. To rule out contamination, the twin experiments were replicated at different times with different library preparation protocols. Results the study describes overall, beyond this receptor: In monozygotic twins, recombination models systematically underestimated out-of-frame TCR alpha sharing, but the models matched the sharing seen between unrelated individuals. Invariant T cells such as MAIT and iNKT could partly confound zero-insertion analyses, although diverse VJ usage argued against such confounding for most clonotypes. Abundant cord blood beta clonotypes carried fewer insertions; young adult naive repertoires showed a weaker similar trend, while memory repertoires showed none. Excess twin sharing in beta out-of-frame sequences was weaker because fewer shared sequences lowered the signal-to-noise ratio. Because the same donors could not be followed over many years, conclusions were based on cross-sectional statistical analysis. Compared with coincidental sharing between unrelated individuals, out-of-frame TCR alpha sequences shared between twins had an excess of sequences with low generation probability.

Based on the germline V gene (reference sequence), the CDR1 and CDR2 sequences are LNHDA and SQIVND. Between the V and J ends, shortened by 3 bases and 2 bases respectively, the junction contains 11 bases. The CDR3 starts with the cysteine, ends with the phenylalanine, and has 15 residues. CDR3 DNA is the only sequence kept; it has 45 bases, read in frame from the first base. Every donor in the study was a healthy Caucasian. The twin cohort consisted of three pairs of female monozygotic twins, all aged about 18 to 29 years. Positive isolation kits from Invitrogen were used to isolate CD4+ and CD8+ T cell populations. The receptor library was made with 5' RACE. Sequencing used an Illumina HiSeq 2000. A universal primer binding site was introduced by template switching, and a unique molecular identifier was present in the final cDNA, enabling accurate counting of TCR cDNA molecules. Specific primers in the conserved constant-segment region were used to synthesize first-strand cDNA for the TCR alpha and beta chains. To control for contamination, every cDNA library was double barcoded, receiving both a SMART-Mk sample barcode and Illumina barcodes. Two successive PCR steps introduced TruSeq adapter sequences along with Illumina sample barcodes. The Illumina HiSeq platform was used with custom primers to sequence TCR alpha and beta cDNA libraries. As for the original processing: Unique molecular identifiers were extracted from raw reads with MiGEC, and CDR3 positions were determined with MiXCR. Recombination models were inferred per individual with the repgenHMM and IGoR tools using an EM algorithm. Shared clonotypes were analyzed with the tcR package in R, and sharing was normalized by the product of cloneset sizes. Out-of-frame nonproductive sequences were analyzed to study raw recombination free of thymic and clonal selection effects. TCRdb reran the public reads through fastp at Q25 and MiXCR, keeping productive beta chains. For every CDR3 protein sequence, its rows merge into one entry that carries the most common genes and DNA. The authors' filters were not applied to this entry. Across this sample there are 200,000 to 250,000 distinct CDR3 sequences, with approximately 7.8% seen only once. The top ten constitute roughly 5% of the sample.

There are many counts of this clonotype. Its target antigen remains unknown. Qualities for individual bases were not recorded, and no much larger clone is one base off. The same data also went into a second study, on yellow fever vaccine responses in identical twins. As that second study puts it: The authors reported that the T cell response to vaccination in identical twins appeared partly convergent and partly personalized. The study precisely tracked vaccine-responding T cell clones in identical twins.

The TCR sequence derives from a woman aged 18-35 years in good health. The sequenced sample consisted of CD8+ T cells sorted from blood. In this chain, TRBV19 is recombined with TRBJ2-1; there is no confident call for the D gene. The CDR3 has the sequence CASSILRTAYNEQFF. The DNA reads as follows: TGTGCCAGTAGTATCTTGAGGACCGCCTACAATGAGCAGTTCTTC.